This paragraph covers one T cell receptor (beta chain) sequence. No antigen is known for it. Per-base qualities were not stored, and no clone one base away is much larger. The Qiagen DNeasy Blood and Tissue Kit was used to extract total genomic DNA from purified CD4+ T cells. Using immunoSEQ immunosequencing protocols, the TCRbeta CDR3 region, as defined by IMGT, was amplified and sequenced. The paper's data handling went like this. Raw sequence data were preprocessed by the immunoSEQ service for PCR and sequencing error correction. The sequence data were loaded into the immunoSEQ Analyzer and then analyzed further using VDJtools v1.0.7. The paired Wilcoxon signed-rank test was applied to assess differences between patients and controls. Not all clones reach the TCRdb copy of this immuneACCESS table, which keeps in-frame sequences only. Checked studies attribute under half of the gap to unresolved V genes and leave the rest unexplained. V and J calls and clone size come straight from that table; D and trimming were deduced from the DNA. This sample holds roughly 22,000 clones; just under 90% were observed only once. About 0.52% of the sample goes to the ten largest clones.

Taken from the germline V gene (reference sequence), the CDR1 and CDR2 loops are LNHNV and YYDKDF. There are 15 amino acids in the CDR3, from cysteine to phenylalanine inclusive. Of the read, only the CDR3 DNA is kept; its 45 bases are in frame from base 1. V is shortened by 0 bases, J by 1 base, and the region joining them spans 9 bases. The data originate from a study of untreated major depressive disorder (dated by TCRdb to the late 2010s). With regard to the full study: This cross-sectional case-control study compared T cell phenotype and TCR repertoire between antidepressant-free major depressive disorder patients and individually matched non-depressed controls. The sequencing was a follow-up to the differences in Vbeta 5.1, Vbeta 11 and Vbeta 22 usage that flow cytometry had picked up across the whole cohort. On the study overall, not on this receptor specifically: For the sequencing comparisons, one-tailed planned tests were applied to only three preselected Vbeta families. In every sequenced subject, the top five TRBV05-01 clones were all identified as private clones. In the sequencing data, TRBV25-01 and TRBV02-01 usage was found to follow the flow-cytometry pattern, although statistical significance was not reached. Because of strict matching and exclusion criteria, the study sample was comparatively small, which limits how generalizable the findings are. Sequencing confirmed higher TRBV05-01 (Vbeta 5.1) usage among CD4+ T cells of depressed patients than controls, with p = 0.040 in a one-tailed test.

Every depressed patient was matched in pairs with a non-depressed control on sex, age, current smoking status and body mass index. Every participant in the study was of European descent. Controls had no current or lifetime mood disorder and scored 5 or less on the Quick Inventory of Depressive Symptoms-Self Report. Participants were excluded if they had major medical conditions, Axis I/II comorbidities, regular medication or illicit drug use, or weekly alcohol intake above 100 g. Roughly 31 ml of peripheral blood was collected from each participant into EDTA tubes. Magnetic negative selection with the BD IMag Human CD4 T Lymphocyte Enrichment Set was used to purify CD4+ T cells from thawed PBMCs. Flow cytometry confirmed that the CD4+ enrichment method typically gave roughly 95% purity. A subgroup of four or five case-control pairs, chosen blind to the chemokine receptor expression and flow-cytometric repertoire skewing results, underwent TCRbeta sequencing. Every blood sample was taken in the morning at 8:00 a.m., after which PBMCs were separated out using Ficoll-Hypaque gradient centrifugation. Until being assayed, PBMCs were kept in liquid nitrogen after cryopreservation by gradual cooling to -80 degrees C.

The sequenced sample was CD4+ T cells from PBMCs. This TCR was recovered from a woman aged 40 to 55 in good health. In this chain, TRBV15 is recombined with TRBJ1-1, with the identity of the D gene unclear. The DNA sequence reads TGTGCCACCAGCAGAGACCCTGTCTGGAACACTGAAGCTTTCTTT. This codes for CATSRDPVWNTEAFF. Full variable domain (CDR3 extended with the reference TRBV15 and TRBJ1-1 proteins): DAMVIQNPRYQVTQFGKPVTLSCSQTLNHNVMYWYQQKSSQAPKLLFHYYDKDFNNEADTPDNFQSRRPNTSFCFLDIRSPGLGDTAMYLCATSRDPVWNTEAFFGQGTRLTVV.